The 23 T cell receptor beta chains given below trace back to one sample, sequenced in a study of T-cell reconstitution after alpha-beta-depleted transplantation in children. A TCRbeta library incorporating unique molecular identifiers was prepared. From the PCR reads, TCRdb called clonotypes with MiXCR, one entry per CDR3 protein. The data hold about 290,000 distinct CDR3 sequences, with about 9.5% observed a single time. The sample was PBMCs, taken before TCRalphabeta/CD19-depleted stem cell transplant. The receptors were gathered from a boy under two years old with acute myeloid leukemia, due to receive a stem cell transplant.

This clonotype was counted ten times or more. V gene TRBV10-3 combines with J gene TRBJ1-1; D remains unclear. CDR3 length equals 12 residues. V shed 6 bases and J shed 5 bases, with 10 bases lying between them. Germline V gene data show CDR1 as ENHRY and CDR2 as SYGVKD. CDR3 in DNA: TGTGCCATCAGCCGGGAGGCGACTGAAGCTTTCTTT. This codes for CAISREATEAFF.

The table lists this clonotype with many counts. CDR3 loop: CASTISRSTYNEQFF. The CDR3 region has the DNA TGTGCCAGCACCATAAGCCGGAGCACCTACAATGAGCAGTTCTTC. The rearrangement uses TRBV7-9 and TRBJ2-1; no definite D call. Trimming stripped 7 bases from V and 2 bases from J, with 15 bases between. Germline CDR1 is SEHNR and CDR2 is FQNEAQ (reference sequence). This CDR3 contains 15 residues.

This clonotype was counted at least ten times. The chain employs TRBV6-1 and TRBJ2-6; D call uncertain. The CDR3 has 13 amino acids. Germline-derived CDR1 and CDR2 are MNHNS and SASEGT. V lost 6 bases, J lost 2 bases, and 5 bases lay in between. This CDR3 reads CASREAGANVLTF. CDR3 nucleotide sequence: TGTGCCAGCAGAGAGGCTGGGGCCAACGTCCTGACTTTC.

This rearrangement joins TRBV6-5 to TRBJ2-7, with D unclear. The ends were cut back, 11 bases at V and 2 bases at J, with 16 bases in the middle. The CDR3 spans 13 residues. Germline assignment: CDR1 MNHEY and CDR2 SVGAGI. The CDR3 is CAGNLGPTYEQYF. CDR3 coding DNA: TGTGCCGGGAACCTCGGGCCAACCTACGAGCAGTACTTC.

With regard to this clonotype: A read error may be the cause here, since a much bigger clone is one base away. The chain recombines TRBV29-1 with TRBJ2-7; 8 bases align to TRBD1. CDR3 length: 16 amino acids. Germline CDR1 SQVTM, CDR2 ANQGSEA. The CDR3 sequence is CSVSSPGGVRRYDQYF. The CDR3 region has the DNA TGCAGCGTCTCTTCTCCAGGGGGCGTTCGAAGGTACGACCAGTACTTC.

At least ten counts were recorded for this clonotype. V usage is TRBV24-1 and J usage is TRBJ2-2; 9 bases are shared with TRBD1. The V segment lost 5 bases and the J segment 1 base; nucleotides outside the gene matches: 4. CDR3 length: 16 amino acids. Germline CDR1 reads KGHDR; CDR2 reads SFDVKD. The chain's CDR3 is CATSVPGQGNTGELFF. As DNA, the CDR3 is TGTGCCACCAGTGTCCCGGGACAGGGGAACACCGGGGAGCTGTTTTTT.

In this sample, this clonotype turned up a few times. V gene TRBV20-1 combines with J gene TRBJ1-1; possibly TRBD1 for D (5 bases). The CDR3 spans 13 residues. CDR1 DFQATT and CDR2 SNEGSKA come from the germline V gene (reference sequence). V was shortened by 6 bases and J by 3 bases, with 14 bases between the two germline ends. The CDR3 is CSARAGLYTEAFF. The CDR3 bases are TGCAGTGCAAGGGCGGGACTTTACACTGAAGCTTTCTTT.

This clonotype was picked up many times. This rearrangement joins TRBV4-1 to TRBJ2-1; D is uncertain. CDR3 length: 14 amino acids. Trimming pared 2 bases from V and 10 bases from J, leaving 15 bases between. CDR1 is MGHRA and CDR2 is YSYEKL in the germline V gene. The DNA for the CDR3 is TGCGCCAGCAGCCAACCCACCGGGCGAGACGAGCAGTTCTTC. Translation gives CASSQPTGRDEQFF.

Ten or more counts support this clonotype. V is TRBV18 and J is TRBJ2-1, with 9 positions matching TRBD2. Germline CDR1 and CDR2: KGHSH and LQKENI. The CDR3 is 17 amino acids. V trimming: 0 bases; J trimming: 4 bases; junction bases outside the gene matches: 7. The CDR3 sequence is CASSPPAFAGGYNEQFF. DNA of the CDR3: TGTGCCAGCTCACCACCGGCATTTGCGGGAGGGTACAATGAGCAGTTCTTC.

This chain connects TRBV5-5 to TRBJ2-7; 10 bases fit TRBD2. V lost 7 bases, J lost 4 bases, and 8 bases stayed unmatched. Germline-derived CDR1 and CDR2 are SGHKS and YYEKEE (reference sequence). CDR3 length: 14 residues. The CDR3 spells CASPTSGKVYEQYF. CDR3 coding DNA: TGTGCCAGCCCCACTAGCGGGAAGGTGTACGAGCAGTACTTC.

This clonotype was seen more than once but under ten times. The chain has TRBV4-3 and TRBJ2-7, with no clear D. Germline V gene data show CDR1 as LGHNA and CDR2 as YSLEER. This CDR3 is 15 amino acids long. V was cut by 0 bases and J by 0 bases, with 9 bases left in between. CDR3 residues: CASSQDEDNSYEQYF. CDR3 sequence (DNA): TGCGCCAGCAGCCAAGATGAAGACAACTCCTACGAGCAGTACTTC.

At least ten counts were recorded for this clonotype. The rearrangement uses TRBV20-1 and TRBJ2-3; 7 positions match TRBD2. Germline loops: CDR1 DFQATT, CDR2 SNEGSKA (reference sequence). The CDR3 loop spans 12 amino acids. The CDR3 loop is CRLGLERDTQYF. In DNA, the CDR3 is TGCAGGCTTGGACTAGAGCGCGATACGCAGTATTTT.

This clonotype has just a few counts. V usage is TRBV5-1 and J usage is TRBJ2-1; TRBD2 matches 8 bases. Trimming cost V 3 bases and J 2 bases; bases outside gene matches: 16. The CDR3 is 19 residues long. Germline assignment: CDR1 SGHRS and CDR2 YFSETQ. The CDR3 region has the DNA TGCGCCAGCAGCTCCTGGGGAGCGGGAGACACGGGGGCCTACAATGAGCAGTTCTTC. Its protein product is CASSSWGAGDTGAYNEQFF.

This clonotype has ten or more counts. The CDR3 is CSARRGTYEQYF. CDR3 coding DNA: TGCAGTGCTAGAAGGGGAACCTACGAGCAGTACTTC. The genes are TRBV20-1 and TRBJ2-7; a weak D match, TRBD1 (5 bases). CDR1 is DFQATT, CDR2 SNEGSKA, per germline (reference sequence). V was shortened by 2 bases and J by 2 bases, with 7 bases between the two germline ends. The CDR3 consists of 12 residues.

At least ten counts were recorded for this clonotype. This chain links TRBV5-1 with TRBJ1-4, with D possibly matching TRBD1 (6 bases). Trimming left V 4 bases short and J 0 bases short, with 16 bases between. The length of the CDR3 is 17 residues. Germline CDR1 is SGHRS and CDR2 is YFSETQ. CDR3 nucleotides: TGCGCCAGCAGCGACGCGGGACACCTCACAACTAATGAAAAACTGTTTTTT. Its protein is CASSDAGHLTTNEKLFF.

The table lists this clonotype with a few counts. The rearrangement links TRBV6-5 to TRBJ2-2; 7 bases are a match to TRBD1. Germline CDR1 and CDR2: MNHEY and SVGAGI. The V segment lost 1 base and the J segment 1 base; nucleotides outside the gene matches: 0. The CDR3 runs 15 residues. Written as DNA, the CDR3 is TGTGCCAGCAGTTACTGGACAGGGAACACCGGGGAGCTGTTTTTT. Its translation is CASSYWTGNTGELFF.

The J gene is TRBJ2-4, the V gene TRBV7-8, with TRBD1 identical over 9 bases. The J segment lost 10 bases and the V segment lost 4 bases, leaving 14 bases of the junction unmatched. There are 16 residues in the CDR3. Germline CDR1 reads SGHVS; CDR2 reads FQNEAQ. The CDR3 coding sequence is TGTGCCAGCAGCTCGAAACCCGGGACAGGGCCCCTTATTCAGTACTTC. Protein product: CASSSKPGTGPLIQYF.

With respect to this clonotype: Just one base apart from a much larger clone, this may be a read error. The gene calls are TRBV5-1 and TRBJ2-7; 12 bases line up with TRBD1. This CDR3 is built from 14 residues. The germline V gene has CDR1 SGHRS and CDR2 YFSETQ. The CDR3 here is CACSLGQGADEQYF. The CDR3 DNA is TGCGCCTGCAGCTTGGGACAGGGGGCGGACGAGCAGTACTTC.

This clonotype occurred many times. V is TRBV7-6 and J is TRBJ2-7, with D uncertain. The CDR3 spans 15 residues. Germline CDR1 reads SGHVS; CDR2 reads FNYEAQ. V dropped 0 bases and J dropped 2 bases, with 11 bases sitting between them. Here the CDR3 reads CASSLAIAVPYEQYF. The CDR3 DNA follows: TGTGCCAGCAGCTTAGCGATTGCAGTACCCTACGAGCAGTACTTC.

This clonotype occurred many times. V is TRBV28 and J is TRBJ2-7; 7 nucleotides agree with TRBD1. Germline V lookup: CDR1 MDHEN, CDR2 SYDVKM. CDR3 length equals 14 residues. J gave up 3 bases and V 4 bases, and 6 bases lay outside the gene matches. In DNA form, the CDR3 reads TGTGCCAGCAGTTCCACGGACAGGAGCTACGAGCAGTACTTC. As protein: CASSSTDRSYEQYF.

This clonotype was seen at least ten times. The chain couples TRBV5-1 to TRBJ2-1; 8 bases are a match to TRBD2. Germline V lookup: CDR1 SGHRS, CDR2 YFSETQ. The V and J ends lost 0 bases and 0 bases, in that order; junction bases with no gene match: 2. The CDR3 totals 16 residues. This CDR3 is CASSLAGGASYNEQFF. In nucleotides, the CDR3 is TGCGCCAGCAGCTTGGCCGGGGGGGCCTCCTACAATGAGCAGTTCTTC.

This clonotype came up a few times. This chain joins TRBV4-3 and TRBJ2-7; 7 positions match TRBD2. This CDR3 is built from 17 residues. Germline loops: CDR1 LGHNA, CDR2 YSLEER. With 4 bases clipped from V and 0 bases from J, the junction kept 12 bases outside the gene matches. The CDR3 region is CASSRIGEAGSSYEQYF. The CDR3 region has the DNA TGCGCCAGCAGCCGAATTGGGGAAGCGGGAAGCTCCTACGAGCAGTACTTC.

This clonotype was observed many times. The chain carries TRBV19 and TRBJ2-1; D is perhaps TRBD1 or TRBD2 (5 bases each). The V end lost 8 bases, the J end lost 3 bases, and 11 bases lay between the germline ends. Germline V CDR1 and CDR2: LNHDA, SQIVND (reference sequence). This CDR3 has 13 amino acids. CDR3 sequence: CASSGTFYNEQFF. CDR3 in DNA: TGTGCCAGTTCCGGGACGTTCTACAATGAGCAGTTCTTC.